This T cell receptor beta chain emerged from a study of cytomegalovirus exposure and HLA in healthy donors (TCRdb year 2017). Concerning the study at large: According to an earlier analysis of 550 to 700 of the donors, 150 million to 200 million T cells yielded 90 million to 130 million unique TCR beta sequences and 276 Gb of sequence data. Approximately 300 gigabases of sequencing data and 70 million to 95 million unique TCR sequences made up an early release that covered several hundred HLA-typed donors. Alongside the repertoire data, information on donor age, sex, ethnicity and CMV serostatus was compiled. Typing coverage differed by locus: A, B, C, DRB1 and DQB1 were typed in roughly 620-630 donors, DQA1 in about 500, DPA1 in roughly 590, and DPB1 in 472. The genetic ancestry cluster associated with self-reported Caucasian donors included 70% to 85% of the roughly 400 genotyped donors. In the later analysis, no new phenotypic data were used to find candidate immune exposures; instead, reliance was placed on TCR beta sequences and their occurrence across donors. Using immunosequencing, the study profiled T cell repertoires from 666 subjects and related those repertoires to cytomegalovirus serostatus. An earlier analysis of about 600 of the donors used high-throughput TCR beta sequencing to judge whether each TCR beta V gene segment behaved as functional or pseudogenic. All discovery cohort repertoires had been generated on a single sequencing platform. HLA typing included class I and class II loci at four-digit resolution. To predict cytomegalovirus infection status, the study brought together high-throughput TCR immunosequencing, statistical association of individual TCRs with disease status, and machine learning. Roughly five DR-DQ haplotypes were treated as single units for association and clustering because of strong linkage in the cohort. A later genetic analysis took genome-wide SNP genotypes for 398 of the 666 donors and used that subset as a discovery cohort. Among a few hundred genotyped donors of the cohort, an average of around 240,000 unique TCR beta nucleotide sequences were sequenced per donor, roughly 20% of them non-productive. In a later analysis, previously published TCR beta repertoires from 666 donors were re-analyzed and high-resolution HLA genotyping was added so that TCR occurrence patterns could be studied. The study was designed to test whether signatures of past pathogen exposure could be identified by cataloging public T cell receptors. Besides the first cohort of 666 subjects, a separate validation cohort made up of over 95 different subjects was used. The study at large found these results: Most TCR sequences were seen in very few donors, while some public TCRs were found in many individuals. According to a later analysis, TCR association rates differed among HLA loci, with DRB1 alleles showing the most associated TCRs and HLA-C alleles showing the fewest. V-gene and J-gene trimming of TCR beta chains was associated with a missense DCLRE1C variant in a later genetic analysis, and the association was replicated in an independent cohort. Only TCR beta chains were sequenced in this cohort, and the absence of alpha or paired-chain data limited detectable features. Broadly in line with IMGT annotations, most TCR beta V segments showed up in productive rearrangements about 87% or about 30% of the time in an earlier analysis of several hundred of the donors. Most CMV-associated TCR beta chains appeared to be HLA-restricted in a later analysis, and the HLA associations seemed to be driven largely by CMV exposure. A group of highly shared sequence variants was considered likely to be a technical artifact of the sequencing pipeline. Because HLA typing was missing for some donors at each locus, association tests included only the typed subset. When HLA alleles, especially DR and DQ, strongly co-occurred, attributing TCR associations to individual alleles was difficult. Linkage disequilibrium might explain the correlated functional status among segregating V segments, but an unknown experimental factor could not be ruled out. Because counts were too low, more than 15 rarely observed V segments, including chromosome 9 orphons, were left out of the earlier analysis of 587 of the donors. The presence/absence analyses assumed that sequencing depth was roughly uniform across donors, and that assumption may not be true. In a later analysis, around 17,000 TCR beta sequences were associated with specific HLA alleles at a false discovery rate of 0.05. According to the authors, the approach could potentially be generalized to other disease states and immunological phenotypes. In a later analysis, several top co-occurrence clusters were reported to appear linked to parvovirus B19, influenza, CMV and Epstein-Barr virus. A further reported finding was that TCR beta sequences accurately predicted the HLA-A and HLA-B alleles for most subjects in the first cohort. According to a later genetic analysis, donors in an Asian-associated ancestry cluster had fewer N-insertions in productive TCRs than the approximately 710-donor mean. Immune exposure information for the cohort was limited to CMV serostatus. Cytomegalovirus status was reported to be diagnosed by the classifier with high specificity and sensitivity in both the original and validation cohorts. Three of the identified cytomegalovirus-associated TCR beta chains were confirmed in vitro to be specific for cytomegalovirus antigens. Compared with equally common non-associated chains, HLA-associated TCR beta chains in a later analysis were more clonally expanded and had lower generation probabilities. The 87-base-pair reads could not distinguish some IMGT-functional V segments, including TRBV6-2 and TRBV6-3, so those segments were excluded. A total of roughly 160 TCR beta chains were listed by the study as associated with cytomegalovirus.

In total, roughly 710 healthy bone marrow donors made up the cohort. At the time of sampling, every cohort member was nominally healthy, though immune exposures that went unrecorded were likely present. The donor was CMV seropositive and belonged to the group of 250 to 350 seropositive cohort members. Every donor gave a peripheral blood sample, and the peripheral blood mononuclear cells from that sample were used for TCR beta sequencing. Genomic DNA extraction from the blood cell samples was performed with the Qiagen DNeasy Blood Extraction Kit. The library was produced with the immunoSEQ multiplex PCR assay. The multiplex PCR relied on a mix of 60 forward primers for TCR Vbeta segments and 13 reverse primers for TCR Jbeta segments. The CDR3 region of rearranged TCR beta genes was amplified from genomic DNA by a multiplex PCR assay. The Illumina HiSeq System was used to sequence the amplified TCR beta libraries as 87-base-pair reads. On the authors' methods: Across the 670 or so repertoires, a later analysis counted some 80 million unique TCR beta chains, roughly 11 million of which were shared by at least two donors. To remove PCR and sequencing errors, raw reads were error-corrected and collapsed into unique sequences using a nearest-neighbor algorithm that merged closely related sequences. To assign V, D and J gene segments, CDR3 sequences were aligned to IMGT reference sequences. Each retained sequence needed at least a six-nucleotide match to both a V gene segment and a J gene segment. Rearrangements were classified as productive when the CDR3 lacked stop codons and remained in frame with V and J, and all other rearrangements were classified as non-productive. Following IMGT convention, CDR3 was defined as the stretch from the second conserved V-encoded cysteine to the conserved J-encoded phenylalanine. In an earlier analysis of 500 to 650 of the donors, sequences lacking an unambiguous match to a single V gene segment were excluded. In an earlier analysis of about 590 of the donors, a V segment was called functional when productive rearrangements were above 56.7%, and segregating when the standard deviation between donors exceeded 5%. To diagnose cytomegalovirus status from the catalog of TCR beta chain sequences, a statistical classification framework was built. A later analysis assigned V and J genes by comparing TCR nucleotide sequences with IMGT/GENE-DB human TR gene sequences. A later analysis assigned CDR3 sequences and most-parsimonious VDJ recombination scenarios with the TCRdist pipeline. A later analysis defined each TCR beta chain by its CDR3 amino acid sequence plus V-gene family, and excluded reads lacking a unique V-gene family. A later analysis removed 592 highly shared, low-generation-probability nucleotide sequences to deal with suspected cross-contamination and a sequencing artifact. A later analysis calculated a clonal expansion index for each public chain from normalized within-repertoire ranks of inferred template counts. A later analysis computed generation probabilities with a VDJ recombination model fitted to out-of-frame rearrangements, and checked the results against IGoR. In a later analysis, hypergeometric tests were used to score TCR-TCR, TCR-HLA and TCR-CMV co-occurrence, with a repertoire-size bias correction applied to TCR pairs. To estimate false discovery rates, a later analysis permuted the HLA or CMV assignments 20 times. A later analysis grouped co-occurring TCRs with DBSCAN, adding TCRdist sequence similarity when clustering within HLA-allele-positive subsets. For co-occurrence clustering, repertoires with fewer than 30,000 or more than 120,000 public chains were excluded, along with a handful of repertoires with anomalous nucleotide sharing. TCRdb re-hosts the immuneACCESS table, in-frame sequences only. Its copies lack some clones; in the studies checked, an unresolved V gene accounts for under half of them, and the cause for the rest is not known. The D gene and trimming were derived from the DNA, and the V and J assignments and clone size from that table. The sample table lists some 180,000 clones, roughly three quarters of them with a count of one. The ten largest clonotypes hold 2.5% of the sample.

A word on this clone: No antigen is known for it. Within one base of it there is no much larger clone, and no base qualities were kept.

Measured from the cysteine to the phenylalanine, the CDR3 is 14 residues long. The CDR3 DNA has 42 bases and is translated from base 1. V is pruned by 4 bases and J by 3 bases, leaving 6 bases of the junction without a gene match. The germline V gene encodes CDR1 SEHNR and CDR2 FQNEAQ (reference sequence). The TCR originated in a woman in her 30s in good health and CMV-seropositive. The chain employs TRBV7-9 and TRBJ2-7; 7 middle bases align to TRBD1. The sample comprised PBMCs. The base sequence is TGTGCCAGCAGCTCAGGGACAGCGCACTACGAGCAGTACTTC. This sequence encodes CASSSGTAHYEQYF.